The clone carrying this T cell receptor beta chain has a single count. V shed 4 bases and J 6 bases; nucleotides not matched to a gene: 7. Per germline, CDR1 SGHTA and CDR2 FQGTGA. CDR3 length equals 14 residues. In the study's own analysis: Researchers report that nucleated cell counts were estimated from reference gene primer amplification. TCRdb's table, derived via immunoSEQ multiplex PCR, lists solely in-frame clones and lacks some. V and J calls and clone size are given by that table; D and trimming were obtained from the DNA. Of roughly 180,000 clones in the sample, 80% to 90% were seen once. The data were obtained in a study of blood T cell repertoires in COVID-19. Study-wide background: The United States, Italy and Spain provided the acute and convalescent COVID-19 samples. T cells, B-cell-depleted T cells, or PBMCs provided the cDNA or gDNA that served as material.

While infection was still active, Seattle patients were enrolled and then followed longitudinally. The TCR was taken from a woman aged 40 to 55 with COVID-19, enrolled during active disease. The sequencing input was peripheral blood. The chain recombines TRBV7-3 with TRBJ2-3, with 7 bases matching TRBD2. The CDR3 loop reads CASSSWAGADTQYF. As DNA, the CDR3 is TGTGCCAGCAGCTCCTGGGCGGGAGCCGATACGCAGTATTTT.